This is a list of T cell receptor beta chains from one sample in a study of CD8 T cells in Susac syndrome. MiXCR, applied by TCRdb to the immunoSEQ multiplex PCR reads, yields one record per CDR3 protein. The sample consists of 150,000 to 200,000 distinct CDR3 sequences, about 94% of them appearing once. Material: CD4+ T cells from PBMCs. The receptors shown here come from a human donor in good health. CDR3s include the opening cysteine and the closing phenylalanine or tryptophan. The D gene is left open where the match is weak. Only some rows state a clone size, as once, few, many or a class for expanded clones.

D gene,clone size,J gene,V gene,CDR3 length,CDR3 protein,CDR3 DNA
-,-,TRBJ2-1,TRBV29-1,12,CSVDSGYNEQFF,TGCAGCGTTGACTCCGGCTACAATGAGCAGTTCTTC
TRBD1,-,TRBJ1-1,TRBV2,15,CASIDRAWSGTEAFF,TGTGCCAGCATAGACAGGGCTTGGTCGGGGACTGAAGCTTTCTTT
-,once,TRBJ2-1,TRBV20-1,13,CSARDGRENEQFF,TGCAGTGCTAGAGATGGGCGCGAAAATGAGCAGTTCTTC
-,-,TRBJ1-5,TRBV30,13,CAWSHRDNQPQHF,TGTGCCTGGAGCCACAGGGACAATCAGCCCCAGCATTTT
-,-,TRBJ2-4,TRBV5-4,13,CASSSAGADIQYF,TGTGCCAGCAGCTCCGCCGGGGCGGACATTCAGTACTTC
-,-,TRBJ1-5,TRBV29-1,12,CSVGPDNQPQHF,TGCAGCGTTGGACCGGACAATCAGCCCCAGCATTTT
-,-,TRBJ2-1,TRBV12-3/TRBV12-4,14,CASSLRGVGNEQFF,TGTGCCAGCAGTTTACGAGGGGTGGGCAATGAGCAGTTCTTC
-,-,TRBJ2-4,TRBV30,12,CAWSGQSLIQYF,TGTGCCTGGTCGGGTCAGAGTCTCATTCAGTACTTC
-,-,TRBJ2-1,TRBV30,14,CAWRGAGGRNEQFF,TGTGCCTGGAGGGGGGCTGGCGGACGAAATGAGCAGTTCTTC
-,-,TRBJ1-2,TRBV6-6,14,CASSRGLEGYGYTF,TGTGCCAGCAGTAGGGGCCTAGAGGGCTATGGCTACACCTTC